This entry is about one T cell receptor (beta chain). This sample is part of a study of blood T cell repertoires in COVID-19. Profiled with immunoSEQ multiplex PCR; TCRdb holds only in-frame clones, not every one. This sample has just over 60,000 clones, with roughly three quarters found just once. The CDR3 loop spans 15 amino acids. Germline V CDR1 and CDR2: SGHTA, FQGNSA. V was pared by 1 base and J by 0 bases, with 9 bases between. This sequence joins TRBV7-2 and TRBJ1-1, with unresolved D. This sequence originates from an elderly woman with active or convalescent COVID-19. The sample comprised peripheral blood. In DNA form, the CDR3 reads TGTGCCAGCAGCTTAGTCTCAGATTTGAACACTGAAGCTTTCTTT. This translates into CASSLVSDLNTEAFF.